This T cell receptor beta chain is drawn from a study of CXCR3-negative and CXCR3-positive naive CD8 T cells. Remarks on this clonotype: The antigen is undetermined.

Germline assignment: CDR1 SGHTA and CDR2 FQGNSA. The CDR3 totals 15 residues. The TRB cDNA libraries were prepared by 5' RACE with UMI labels. TCRdb reprocessed the 5' RACE reads, with one entry per CDR3 protein and no DNA. The sample totals 50,000 to 70,000 distinct CDR3 sequences. Study-wide results and caveats: CXCR3-positive naive cells carried more hydrophobic TRB CDR3s than CXCR3-negative ones.

This sequence joins TRBV7-2 and TRBJ1-4; the D call from TCRdb, TRBD1, cannot be confirmed without DNA. The receptor's source is a human donor in good health. Some clones in this sample may be carry-over from other donors' samples. The sequencing input was naive CXCR3+ CD8+ T cells from blood. Subset given: CD45RO-CCR7+CD27+CD95- naive CD8+ T cells expressing CXCR3 (TNR3+). The CDR3 loop is CASSLGDGSNEKLFF.